This T cell receptor beta chain was sequenced in a study of cytomegalovirus exposure and HLA in healthy donors. This CDR3 is built from 14 residues. Germline-derived CDR1 and CDR2 are MNHNY and SVGAGI (reference sequence). J was trimmed by 1 base and V by 5 bases; bases with no gene match: 1. With regard to this clone: The antigen is not known.

The study's findings and limits: Common viral pathogens (according to a later analysis) appeared linked to several of the most significant clusters. With later analysis, a missense DCLRE1C variant became linked to TCR beta V- and J-gene trimming.

The PCR was carried out with 60 Vbeta primers and 13 Jbeta primers. Using immunoSEQ multiplex PCR, the repertoire was profiled, and TCRdb retains in-frame clones only, with some absent. The sample consists of about 150,000 clones, 80% to 85% of them appearing once. J is TRBJ1-1 and V is TRBV6-6, with 10 nucleotides matching TRBD1. The clonotype was recovered from a male donor in good health and CMV-seronegative. Sequencing was performed on PBMCs. Here the CDR3 DNA reads TGTGCCAGCAGTCGACAGGGGGCGAACACTGAAGCTTTCTTT. Its protein product is CASSRQGANTEAFF.